Listed below are T cell receptor beta chains from one sample, sequenced in a study of T cell changes during pregnancy in multiple sclerosis. Libraries were prepared by immunoSEQ multiplex PCR; TCRdb keeps only in-frame clonotypes and omits some of them. The sample has about 86,000 clones, around 93% seen once. The sample consisted of peripheral blood, taken in the first trimester of pregnancy. The receptor source for this set is a female donor in good health, enrolled as a control in a pregnancy study. Each CDR3 is given with its conserved first and last residue. Fields, in order: clone size, J gene, D gene, V gene, CDR3 protein, CDR3 DNA. D genes are given only for firm matches. Clone size is stated in some rows and not others, as once, few, many or a class when expanded.

size: .; J: TRBJ1-6; D: .; V: TRBV9; CDR3: CASSVVPSGDSPLHF; DNA: TGTGCCAGCAGCGTAGTTCCTTCGGGGGATTCACCCCTCCACTTT
size: once; J: TRBJ1-4; D: .; V: TRBV19; CDR3: CASSIWAATNEKLFF; DNA: TGTGCCAGTAGTATATGGGCCGCAACTAATGAAAAACTGTTTTTT
size: .; J: TRBJ1-2; D: .; V: TRBV7-9; CDR3: CASSHAAGNYGYTF; DNA: TGTGCCAGCAGCCACGCTGCAGGGAACTATGGCTACACCTTC
size: .; J: TRBJ1-2; D: .; V: TRBV5-1; CDR3: CASNRGPQESFYGYTF; DNA: TGCGCCAGCAACAGAGGTCCACAGGAGTCCTTCTATGGCTACACCTTC
size: .; J: TRBJ2-2; D: TRBD2; V: TRBV6-4; CDR3: CASSDQRGSELFF; DNA: TGTGCCAGCAGTGACCAGCGGGGGTCGGAGCTGTTTTTT
size: .; J: TRBJ1-1; D: .; V: TRBV5-4; CDR3: CASSFQDKEAFF; DNA: TGTGCCAGCAGCTTTCAGGACAAAGAAGCTTTCTTT
size: .; J: TRBJ1-2; D: .; V: TRBV19; CDR3: CATKVDRPYGYTF; DNA: TGTGCCACCAAAGTCGACAGACCCTATGGCTACACCTTC
size: .; J: TRBJ1-1; D: .; V: TRBV4-3; CDR3: CASSQDSFTEAFF; DNA: TGCGCCAGCAGCCAAGATTCCTTCACTGAAGCTTTCTTT
size: .; J: TRBJ2-7; D: TRBD2; V: TRBV5-5; CDR3: CASSLEIAGSYEQYF; DNA: TGTGCCAGCAGCTTGGAAATAGCGGGGTCCTACGAGCAGTACTTC
size: .; J: TRBJ1-2; D: .; V: TRBV7-9; CDR3: CASSFANSANYGYTF; DNA: TGTGCCAGCAGCTTTGCAAATTCAGCTAACTATGGCTACACCTTC
size: .; J: TRBJ2-3; D: .; V: TRBV7-9; CDR3: CASSPGLVAQYF; DNA: TGTGCCAGCAGCCCCGGACTGGTGGCGCAGTATTTT
size: many; J: TRBJ2-3; D: TRBD2; V: TRBV29-1; CDR3: CSVAVVGGEGDTQYF; DNA: TGCAGCGTTGCTGTGGTCGGCGGGGAGGGAGATACGCAGTATTTT
size: .; J: TRBJ1-5; D: .; V: TRBV15; CDR3: CATSRDTPLSGNQPQHF; DNA: TGTGCCACCAGCAGAGACACCCCGCTTTCGGGCAATCAGCCCCAGCATTTT
size: .; J: TRBJ1-6; D: .; V: TRBV18; CDR3: CASSPVAQKNSPLHF; DNA: TGTGCCAGCTCACCGGTGGCTCAGAAGAATTCACCCCTCCACTTT
size: .; J: TRBJ1-6; D: TRBD1; V: TRBV28; CDR3: CASSFRGQGSPLHF; DNA: TGTGCCAGCAGTTTTCGGGGACAGGGGTCACCCCTCCACTTT
size: .; J: TRBJ1-1; D: .; V: TRBV4-2; CDR3: CASSQDGGRGAFF; DNA: TGTGCCAGCAGCCAAGATGGGGGACGGGGGGCTTTCTTT
size: .; J: TRBJ1-2; D: TRBD1; V: TRBV27; CDR3: CASRPGTGEGYTF; DNA: TGTGCCAGCAGACCGGGCACAGGGGAAGGCTACACCTTC
size: .; J: TRBJ2-7; D: .; V: TRBV2; CDR3: CASSERQVRSYEQYF; DNA: TGTGCCAGCAGTGAAAGACAGGTCAGGTCCTACGAGCAGTACTTC
size: .; J: TRBJ2-2; D: .; V: TRBV11-2; CDR3: CASSSVRGTGELFF; DNA: TGTGCCAGCAGCTCAGTCCGGGGTACCGGGGAGCTGTTTTTT
size: .; J: TRBJ1-1; D: .; V: TRBV7-2; CDR3: CASSSGFMNTEAFF; DNA: TGTGCCAGCAGCTCAGGGTTCATGAACACTGAAGCTTTCTTT
size: .; J: TRBJ2-7; D: .; V: TRBV28; CDR3: CASSLSGEQYF; DNA: TGTGCCAGCAGTTTATCCGGCGAGCAGTACTTC
size: .; J: TRBJ1-1; D: .; V: TRBV11-2; CDR3: CASSLAVNTEAFF; DNA: TGTGCCAGCAGCTTAGCAGTGAACACTGAAGCTTTCTTT
size: .; J: TRBJ2-3; D: .; V: TRBV21-1; CDR3: CASSKALYVGAGGRNTDTQYF; DNA: TGTGCCAGCAGCAAAGCGCTTTACGTGGGAGCAGGCGGAAGGAACACAGATACGCAGTATTTT
size: .; J: TRBJ1-1; D: .; V: TRBV9; CDR3: CASSAGHQNTEAFF; DNA: TGTGCCAGCAGCGCGGGACACCAGAACACTGAAGCTTTCTTT